This T cell receptor beta chain was sequenced in a study of T cells and Merkel cell carcinoma outcomes. The table came from immunoSEQ multiplex PCR; TCRdb's copy has only in-frame clones and leaves some out. This sample has around 14,000 clones, with roughly 92% found just once. Remarks on this clone: Its antigen is as yet unknown. At one end the junction does not follow the germline gene, possibly because of a read error.

CDR3 length: 14 amino acids. Germline loops: CDR1 SGDLS, CDR2 YYNGEE. Study observations and caveats: Merkel cell carcinoma outcomes were reportedly predicted by repertoire and T-cell density.

This clonotype originated in a human donor with Merkel cell carcinoma. What was sequenced was tumor tissue from Merkel cell carcinoma. The gene calls are TRBV9 and TRBJ2-7; 8 bases agree with TRBD1. CDR3 sequence: CASSVASGGYGQYF. The CDR3 DNA sequence: TGTGCCAGCAGCGTGGCCTCAGGGGGCTACGGGCAGTACTTC.